The subject of this entry is one T cell receptor (beta chain). Authors' data handling: Cell counts per sample came from amplifying reference gene primers. Sequenced by immunoSEQ multiplex PCR; TCRdb stores in-frame clones only, minus some. The V and J calls and clone size are taken from that table; D and trimming were inferred from the DNA. The table lists 150,000 to 200,000 clones, around 85% of them singletons. Looked up from germline, CDR1 is MNHEY and CDR2 is SMNVEV (reference sequence). Trimming at V came to 4 bases and at J to 9 bases, leaving 23 bases not matched to a gene. The CDR3 covers 19 residues. The data were taken from a study of blood T cell repertoires in COVID-19. On the study more broadly: Donors in the United States, Italy and Spain gave samples during acute or convalescent COVID-19. From T cells, B-cell-depleted T cells, or PBMCs came the material, which was cDNA or gDNA.

The sequencing sample was made of peripheral blood. V and J are TRBV27 and TRBJ2-5; 10 bases fit TRBD1. The TCR originated in a human donor with acute or convalescent COVID-19. The donor label of this sample is uncertain. CDR3 amino acids: CASSSARQGAHIIRVAQYF. The DNA for the CDR3 is TGTGCCAGCAGTTCAGCCCGACAGGGGGCCCATATCATAAGAGTAGCCCAGTACTTC.